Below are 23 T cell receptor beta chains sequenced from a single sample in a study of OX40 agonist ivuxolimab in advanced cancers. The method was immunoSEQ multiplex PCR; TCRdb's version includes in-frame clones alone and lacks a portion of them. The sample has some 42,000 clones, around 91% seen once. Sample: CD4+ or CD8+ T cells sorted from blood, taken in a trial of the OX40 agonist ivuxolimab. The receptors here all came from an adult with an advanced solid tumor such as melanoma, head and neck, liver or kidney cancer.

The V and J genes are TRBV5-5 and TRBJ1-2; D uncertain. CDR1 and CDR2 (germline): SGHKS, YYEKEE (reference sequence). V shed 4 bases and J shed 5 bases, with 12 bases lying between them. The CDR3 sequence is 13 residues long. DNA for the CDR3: TGTGCCAGCAGCAGAGAGGGTTATTATGGCTACACCTTC. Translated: CASSREGYYGYTF.

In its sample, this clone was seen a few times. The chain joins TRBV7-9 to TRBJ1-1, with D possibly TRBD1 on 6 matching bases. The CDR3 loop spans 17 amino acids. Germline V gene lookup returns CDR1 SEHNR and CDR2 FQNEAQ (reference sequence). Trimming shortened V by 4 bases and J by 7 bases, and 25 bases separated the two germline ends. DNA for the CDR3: TGTGCCAGCAGCTCTCGGGACATCAGCCAAGTATTAGGTGAAGCTTTCTTT. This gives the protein CASSSRDISQVLGEAFF.

The CDR3 loop reads CASSRTVHYGYTF. The CDR3 nucleotides are TGTGCCAGCAGCCGGACAGTGCACTATGGCTACACCTTC. The chain couples TRBV6-5 to TRBJ1-2, with a tentative D call TRBD1 (6 bases). The CDR3 has 13 amino acids. The V and J ends lost 6 bases and 3 bases respectively, with 11 bases between them. Germline V gives CDR1 MNHEY, CDR2 SVGAGI.

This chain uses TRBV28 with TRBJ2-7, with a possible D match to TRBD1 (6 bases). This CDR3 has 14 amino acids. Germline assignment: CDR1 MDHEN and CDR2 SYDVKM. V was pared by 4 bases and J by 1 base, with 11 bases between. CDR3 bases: TGTGCCAGCAGTTCATCGGACAGATCCTACGAGCAGTACTTC. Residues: CASSSSDRSYEQYF. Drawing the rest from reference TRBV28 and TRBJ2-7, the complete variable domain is DVKVTQSSRYLVKRTGEKVFLECVQDMDHENMFWYRQDPGLGLRLIYFSYDVKMKEKGDIPEGYSVSREKKERFSLILESASTNQTSMYLCASSSSDRSYEQYFGPGTRLTVT.

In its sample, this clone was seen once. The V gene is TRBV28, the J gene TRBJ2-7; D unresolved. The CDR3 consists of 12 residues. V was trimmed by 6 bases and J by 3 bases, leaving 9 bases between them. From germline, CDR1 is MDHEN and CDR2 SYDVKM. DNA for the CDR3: TGTGCCAGCAGAAACAGTCTCTACGAGCAGTACTTC. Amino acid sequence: CASRNSLYEQYF.

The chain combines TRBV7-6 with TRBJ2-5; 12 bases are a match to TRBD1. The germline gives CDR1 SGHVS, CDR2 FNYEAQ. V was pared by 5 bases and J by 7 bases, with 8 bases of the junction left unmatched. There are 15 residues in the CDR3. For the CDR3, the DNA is TGTGCCAGCAGCACCCCGGGACAGGGGGCTGGGACCCAGTACTTC. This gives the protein CASSTPGQGAGTQYF.

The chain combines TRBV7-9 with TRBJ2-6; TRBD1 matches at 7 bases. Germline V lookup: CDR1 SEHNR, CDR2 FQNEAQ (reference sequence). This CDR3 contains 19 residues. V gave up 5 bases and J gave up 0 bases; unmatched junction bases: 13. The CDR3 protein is CASSPLPGGEDSGANVLTF. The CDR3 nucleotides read TGTGCCAGCAGCCCCTTACCAGGGGGTGAAGACTCTGGGGCCAACGTCCTGACTTTC.

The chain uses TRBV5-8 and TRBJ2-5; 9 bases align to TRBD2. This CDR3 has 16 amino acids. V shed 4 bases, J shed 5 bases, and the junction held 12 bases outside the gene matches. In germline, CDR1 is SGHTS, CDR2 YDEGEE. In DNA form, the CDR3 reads TGTGCCAGCAGCCTGTCCGTGGTAGCGGGAGTGGAGACCCAGTACTTC. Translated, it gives CASSLSVVAGVETQYF.

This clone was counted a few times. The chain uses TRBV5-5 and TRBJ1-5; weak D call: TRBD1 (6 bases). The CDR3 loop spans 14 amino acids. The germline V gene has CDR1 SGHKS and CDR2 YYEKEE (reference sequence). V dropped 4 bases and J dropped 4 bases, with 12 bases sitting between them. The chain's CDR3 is CASSRTDLNQPQHF. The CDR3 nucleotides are TGTGCCAGCAGCAGGACAGATTTAAATCAGCCCCAGCATTTT. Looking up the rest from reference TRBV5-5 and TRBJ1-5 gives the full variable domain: DAGVTQSPTHLIKTRGQQVTLRCSPISGHKSVSWYQQVLGQGPQFIFQYYEKEERGRGNFPDRFSARQFPNYSSELNVNALLLGDSALYLCASSRTDLNQPQHFGDGTRLSIL.

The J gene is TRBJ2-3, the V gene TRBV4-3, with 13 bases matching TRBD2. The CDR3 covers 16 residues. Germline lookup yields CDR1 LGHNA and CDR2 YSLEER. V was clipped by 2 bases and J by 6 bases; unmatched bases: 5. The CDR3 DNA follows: TGCGCCAGCAGCCAATTGACTAGCGGGGGGTCTGATACGCAGTATTTT. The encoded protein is CASSQLTSGGSDTQYF.

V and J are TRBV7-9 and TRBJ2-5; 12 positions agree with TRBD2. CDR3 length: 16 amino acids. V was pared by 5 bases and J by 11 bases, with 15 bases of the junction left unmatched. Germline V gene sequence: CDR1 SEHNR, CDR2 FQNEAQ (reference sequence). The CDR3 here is CASSLVTSGSIREQYF. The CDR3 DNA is TGTGCCAGCAGCCTGGTGACTAGCGGGAGTATAAGGGAGCAGTACTTC.

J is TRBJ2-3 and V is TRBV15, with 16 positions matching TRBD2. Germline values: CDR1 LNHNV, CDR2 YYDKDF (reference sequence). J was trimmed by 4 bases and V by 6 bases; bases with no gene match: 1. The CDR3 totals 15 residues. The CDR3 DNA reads TGTGCCACCAGTGGGACTAGCGGGAGGGCAGATACGCAGTATTTT. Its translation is CATSGTSGRADTQYF.

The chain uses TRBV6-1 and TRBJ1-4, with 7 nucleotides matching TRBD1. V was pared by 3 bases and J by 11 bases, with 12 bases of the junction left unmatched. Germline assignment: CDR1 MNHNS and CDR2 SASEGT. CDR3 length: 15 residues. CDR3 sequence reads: CASSDAGTVDRKLFF. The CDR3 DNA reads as TGTGCCAGCAGTGACGCCGGGACAGTCGACAGGAAACTGTTTTTT.

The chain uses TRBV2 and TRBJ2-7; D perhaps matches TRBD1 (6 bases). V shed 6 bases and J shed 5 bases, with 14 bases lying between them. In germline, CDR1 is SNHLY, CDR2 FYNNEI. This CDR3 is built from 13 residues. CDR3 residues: CASRIQGVDEQYF. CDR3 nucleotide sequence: TGTGCCAGCAGGATACAGGGTGTCGACGAGCAGTACTTC.

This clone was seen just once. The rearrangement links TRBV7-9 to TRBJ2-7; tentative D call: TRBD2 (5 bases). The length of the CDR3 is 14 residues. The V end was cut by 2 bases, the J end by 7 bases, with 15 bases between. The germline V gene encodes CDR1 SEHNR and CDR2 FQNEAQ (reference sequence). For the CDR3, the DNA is TGTGCCAGCAGCTTAACGGGCGGAGGTCGAGAGCAGTACTTC. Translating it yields CASSLTGGGREQYF.

CDR3 sequence: CASSPATDLNTEAFF. The CDR3 nucleotides read TGTGCCAGCTCACCAGCGACAGATTTGAACACTGAAGCTTTCTTT. The chain employs TRBV18 and TRBJ1-1; perhaps TRBD1 as D (5 bases). This CDR3 contains 15 residues. Germline loops: CDR1 KGHSH, CDR2 LQKENI. Trimming stripped 2 bases from V and 0 bases from J, with 10 bases between.

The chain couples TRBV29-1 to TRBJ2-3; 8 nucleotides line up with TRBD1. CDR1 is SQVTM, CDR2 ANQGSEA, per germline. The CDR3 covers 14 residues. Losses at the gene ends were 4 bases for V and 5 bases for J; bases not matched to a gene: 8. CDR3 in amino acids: CSVALQGVGDTQYF. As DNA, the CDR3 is TGCAGCGTTGCCTTACAGGGGGTCGGAGATACGCAGTATTTT.

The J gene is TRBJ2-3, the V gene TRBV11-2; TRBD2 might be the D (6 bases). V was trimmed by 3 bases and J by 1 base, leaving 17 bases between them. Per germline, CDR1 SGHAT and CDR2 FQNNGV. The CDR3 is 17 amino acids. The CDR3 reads CASSLNDAGPGTDTQYF. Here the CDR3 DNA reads TGTGCCAGCAGCTTGAATGATGCGGGGCCGGGCACAGATACGCAGTATTTT.

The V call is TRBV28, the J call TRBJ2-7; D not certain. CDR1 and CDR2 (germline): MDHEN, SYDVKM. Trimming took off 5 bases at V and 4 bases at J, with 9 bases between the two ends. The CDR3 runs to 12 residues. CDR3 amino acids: CASSPGSYEQYF. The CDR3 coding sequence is TGTGCCAGCAGTCCTGGGTCATACGAGCAGTACTTC. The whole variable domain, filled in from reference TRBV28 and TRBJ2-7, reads DVKVTQSSRYLVKRTGEKVFLECVQDMDHENMFWYRQDPGLGLRLIYFSYDVKMKEKGDIPEGYSVSREKKERFSLILESASTNQTSMYLCASSPGSYEQYFGPGTRLTVT.

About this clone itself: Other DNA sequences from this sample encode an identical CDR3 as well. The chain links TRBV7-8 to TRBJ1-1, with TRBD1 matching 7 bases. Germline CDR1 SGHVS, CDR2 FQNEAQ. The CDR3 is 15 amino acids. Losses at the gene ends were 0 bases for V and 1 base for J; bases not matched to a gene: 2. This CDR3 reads CASSLAAGGNTEAFF. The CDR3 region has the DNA TGTGCCAGCAGCTTAGCGGCAGGGGGGAACACTGAAGCTTTCTTT.

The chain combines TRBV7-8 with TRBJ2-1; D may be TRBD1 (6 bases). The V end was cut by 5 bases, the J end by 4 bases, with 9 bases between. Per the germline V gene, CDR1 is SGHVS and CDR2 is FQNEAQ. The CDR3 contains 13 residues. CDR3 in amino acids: CASSLGQYNEQFF. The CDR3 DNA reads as TGTGCCAGCAGCCTTGGACAGTACAATGAGCAGTTCTTC.

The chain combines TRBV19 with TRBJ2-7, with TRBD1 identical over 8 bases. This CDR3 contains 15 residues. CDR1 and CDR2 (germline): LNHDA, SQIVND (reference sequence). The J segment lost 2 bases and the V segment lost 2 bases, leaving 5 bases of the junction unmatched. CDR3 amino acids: CASSIQGASTYEQYF. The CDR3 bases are TGTGCCAGTAGTATACAGGGGGCGTCCACCTACGAGCAGTACTTC.

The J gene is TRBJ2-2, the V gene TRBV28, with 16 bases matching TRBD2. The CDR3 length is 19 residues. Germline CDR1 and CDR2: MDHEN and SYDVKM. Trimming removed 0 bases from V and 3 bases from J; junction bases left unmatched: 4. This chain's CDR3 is CASSLWGLAGGSHTGELFF. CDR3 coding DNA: TGTGCCAGCAGTTTATGGGGACTAGCGGGAGGGTCGCACACCGGGGAGCTGTTTTTT.